This record concerns one TCR beta chain sequence. These data belong to a study of cytotoxic CD8 clonotypes in ibrutinib-treated CLL. The CDR3 contains 15 residues. The V gene end was trimmed by 5 bases and the J gene end by 2 bases; junction bases not matched to a gene: 9. The germline gives CDR1 SGHRS, CDR2 YFSETQ. The protocol was immunoSEQ multiplex PCR, while the TCRdb copy is restricted to in-frame clones and leaves out a portion. This sample has around 20,000 clones; 68% occur once, and the top ten carry 25% to 30%. Source: PBMCs, taken after 24 months of ibrutinib treatment. The gene calls are TRBV5-1 and TRBJ2-7; TRBD1 aligns across 8 bases. The TCR was taken from a human donor with chronic lymphocytic leukemia. CDR3 bases: TGCGCCAGCAGTCCGGAGCCGGGACAGGCCTACGAGCAGTACTTC. Protein: CASSPEPGQAYEQYF.